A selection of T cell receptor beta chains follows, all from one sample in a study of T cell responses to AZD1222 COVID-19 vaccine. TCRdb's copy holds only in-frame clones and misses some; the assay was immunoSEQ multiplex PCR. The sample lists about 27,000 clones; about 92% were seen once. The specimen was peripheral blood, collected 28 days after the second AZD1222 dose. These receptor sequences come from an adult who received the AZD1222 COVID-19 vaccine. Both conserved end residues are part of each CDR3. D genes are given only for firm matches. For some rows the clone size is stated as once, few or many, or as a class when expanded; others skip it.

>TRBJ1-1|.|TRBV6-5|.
TGTGCCAGCAGTACATTTGGGGAACTGAACACTGAAGCTTTCTTT
CASSTFGELNTEAFF
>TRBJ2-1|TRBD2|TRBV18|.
TGTGCCAGCTCAATTATAGCGGGAGACTTCCGGTATGAGCAGTTCTTC
CASSIIAGDFRYEQFF
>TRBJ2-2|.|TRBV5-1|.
TGCGCCAGCAGCATACAGGCCTCAAGGAACACCGGGGAGCTGTTTTTT
CASSIQASRNTGELFF
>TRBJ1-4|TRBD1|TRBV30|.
TGTGCCTGGAGTCCCCGACAGGGAGGTAATGAAAAACTGTTTTTT
CAWSPRQGGNEKLFF
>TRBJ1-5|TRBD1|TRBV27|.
TGTGCCAGCAGTTTATATGGACAGGGAGGCAATCAGCCCCAGCATTTT
CASSLYGQGGNQPQHF
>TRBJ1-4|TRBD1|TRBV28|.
TGTGCCAGCAGTTTGGCCGGGACAGCGGCAAATGAAAAACTGTTTTTT
CASSLAGTAANEKLFF
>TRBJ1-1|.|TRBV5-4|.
TGTGCCAGCAGCTCCACCGGGAGAACCACTGAAGCTTTCTTT
CASSSTGRTTEAFF
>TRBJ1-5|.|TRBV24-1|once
TGTGCCACCAGTGAGGAACCGAGCAATCAGCCCCAGCATTTT
CATSEEPSNQPQHF
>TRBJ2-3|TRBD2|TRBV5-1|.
TGCGCCAGCAGCTTGGAGTGGGTAGCGGGGGGCACAGATACGCAGTATTTT
CASSLEWVAGGTDTQYF
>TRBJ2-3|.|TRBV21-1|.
TGTGCCAGCAGCAAAAACCCCGCTCCTCGAAAACTAGCGGGAGTCCCAACGCAGTATTTT
CASSKNPAPRKLAGVPTQYF
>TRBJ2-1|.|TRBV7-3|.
TGTGCCAGCAGCTTAGCGGTGTCGGATAGCTCCTACAATGAGCAGTTCTTC
CASSLAVSDSSYNEQFF
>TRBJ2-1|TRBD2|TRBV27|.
TGTGCCAGCAGTTTAAGGCTAGCGGTATCCTACAATGAGCAGTTCTTC
CASSLRLAVSYNEQFF
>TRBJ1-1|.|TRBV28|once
TGTGCCAGCAGTTTGGGGGGCGGGGGCACTGAAGCTTTCTTT
CASSLGGGGTEAFF
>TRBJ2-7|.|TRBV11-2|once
TGTGCCAGCAGCTTAGAAGGAGATACCTACGAGCAGTACTTC
CASSLEGDTYEQYF
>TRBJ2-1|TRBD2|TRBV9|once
TGTGCCAGCAGCGTAGCCTTCGGGAGGCTGGGTGATGAGCAGTTCTTC
CASSVAFGRLGDEQFF
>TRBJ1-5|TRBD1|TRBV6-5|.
TGTGCCACCAAGTCCGGGACAGGTAATCAGCCCCAGCATTTT
CATKSGTGNQPQHF
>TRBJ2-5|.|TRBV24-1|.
TGTGCCACCAGTGATTTGGGGACCCTGCAAGAGACCCAGTACTTC
CATSDLGTLQETQYF
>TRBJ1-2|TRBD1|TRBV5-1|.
TGCGCCAGCCGGGACAGCGCGAAATCGGGTGGCTACACCTTC
CASRDSAKSGGYTF
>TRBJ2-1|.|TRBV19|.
TGTGCCAGTAAGGCTAGCAGTACTTACAATGAGCAGTTCTTC
CASKASSTYNEQFF
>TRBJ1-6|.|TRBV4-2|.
TGTGCCAGCAGCCCCCGGGGTCCGGAGGCCCTCCACTTT
CASSPRGPEALHF
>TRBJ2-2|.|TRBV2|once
TGTGCCAGCACGGGCGGCAGGGGAGCCGGGGAGCTGTTTTTT
CASTGGRGAGELFF
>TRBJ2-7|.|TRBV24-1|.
TGTGCCACCAGTGATTTGCGGACAGAACCTTCCTACGAGCAGTACTTC
CATSDLRTEPSYEQYF
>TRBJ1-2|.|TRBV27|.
TGTGCCAGCACCAGCCGGGACCTTGCTCTGGCTGGGAATGGCTACACCTTC
CASTSRDLALAGNGYTF
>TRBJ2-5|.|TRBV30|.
TGTGCCTGGAGGACACCGGGTCCCGAAGAGACCCAGTACTTC
CAWRTPGPEETQYF
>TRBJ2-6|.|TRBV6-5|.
TGTGCCAGCAGTTACCCTCAGGGCTCTGGGGCCAACGTCCTGACTTTC
CASSYPQGSGANVLTF
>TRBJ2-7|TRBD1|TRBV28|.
TGTGCCAGCAGTCCGCCGGGACAGGGGCGCTACGAGCAGTACTTC
CASSPPGQGRYEQYF
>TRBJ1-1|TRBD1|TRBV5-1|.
TGCGCCAGCAGCTTCGGACAGGGAGGCCTAAGGGGCACTGAAGCTTTCTTT
CASSFGQGGLRGTEAFF
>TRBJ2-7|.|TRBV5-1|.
TGCGCCACCAGTCTGGGGCTTCCAGGCTACGAGCAGTACTTC
CATSLGLPGYEQYF
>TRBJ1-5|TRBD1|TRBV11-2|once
TGTGCCAGCAGCTTAGATATGACAGGGGGCCGTTTAGAGCCCCAGCATTTT
CASSLDMTGGRLEPQHF
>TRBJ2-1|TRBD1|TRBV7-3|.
TGTGCCAGCAGCTCGCGCCGGGACAGGGCGGATGAGCAGTTCTTC
CASSSRRDRADEQFF
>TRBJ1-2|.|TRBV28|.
TGTGCCAGCAGTTCCCTCCTCGACTATGGCTACACCTTC
CASSSLLDYGYTF
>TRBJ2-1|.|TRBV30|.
TGTGCCTGGAGTAGCGGATCGACGCCAAGGAACTACAATGAGCAGTTCTTC
CAWSSGSTPRNYNEQFF
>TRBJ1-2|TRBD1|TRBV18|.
TGTGCCAGCTCACCACCGGGACAGGGGTATGGCTACACCTTC
CASSPPGQGYGYTF
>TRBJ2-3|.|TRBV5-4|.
TGTGCCAGCAGCTTGGTAACGGGAGTGGATACGCAGTATTTT
CASSLVTGVDTQYF
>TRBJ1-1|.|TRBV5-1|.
TGCGCCAGCAGCCAACAGCAGTTGGGAACTGAAGCTTTCTTT
CASSQQQLGTEAFF
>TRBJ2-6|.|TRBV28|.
TGTGCCAGCAGTTTCTATGCCTCTGGGGCCAACGTCCTGACTTTC
CASSFYASGANVLTF
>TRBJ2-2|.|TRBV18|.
TGTGCCAGCTCACCAATCAACGAATTTGGTGGGGAGCTGTTTTTT
CASSPINEFGGELFF
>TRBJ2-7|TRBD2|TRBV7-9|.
TGTGCCAGCAGCTTACAATCAGCGGGGGCCCTCGAGCAGTACTTC
CASSLQSAGALEQYF
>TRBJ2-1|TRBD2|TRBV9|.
TGTGCCAGCAGCTTTAGCGGGGTTTTCGACAATGAGCAGTTCTTC
CASSFSGVFDNEQFF
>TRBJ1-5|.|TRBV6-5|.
TGTGCCAGCAGTCCCGAACCAAGGCAGCCCCAGCATTTT
CASSPEPRQPQHF
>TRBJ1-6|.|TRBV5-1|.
TGCGCCAGCAGCACCACCAGGGGCAATAATTCACCCCTCCACTTT
CASSTTRGNNSPLHF